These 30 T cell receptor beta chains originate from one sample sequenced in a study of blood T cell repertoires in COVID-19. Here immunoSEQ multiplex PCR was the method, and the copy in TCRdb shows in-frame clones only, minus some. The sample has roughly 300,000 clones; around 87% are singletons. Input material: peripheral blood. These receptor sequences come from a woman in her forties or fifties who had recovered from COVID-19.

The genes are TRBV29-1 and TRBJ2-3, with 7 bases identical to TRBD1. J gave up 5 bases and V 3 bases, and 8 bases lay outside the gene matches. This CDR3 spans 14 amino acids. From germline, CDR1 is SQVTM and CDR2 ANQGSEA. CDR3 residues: CSVEHRGLGDTQYF. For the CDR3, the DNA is TGCAGCGTTGAGCATAGGGGGCTGGGAGATACGCAGTATTTT.

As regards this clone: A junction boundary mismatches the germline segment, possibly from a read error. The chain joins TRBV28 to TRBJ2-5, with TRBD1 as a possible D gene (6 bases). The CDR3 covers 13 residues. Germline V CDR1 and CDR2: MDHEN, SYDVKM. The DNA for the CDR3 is TGTGCCAGCAGATTATCAGGGGAAGAGACCCAGTACTTC. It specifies CASRLSGEETQYF.

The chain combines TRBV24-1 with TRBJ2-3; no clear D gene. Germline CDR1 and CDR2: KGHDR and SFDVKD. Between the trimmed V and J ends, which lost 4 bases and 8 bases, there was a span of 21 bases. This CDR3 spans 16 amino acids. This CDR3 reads CATSDRAEVVVGTQYF. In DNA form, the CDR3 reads TGTGCCACCAGTGACCGTGCCGAGGTGGTAGTCGGTACGCAGTATTTT.

The CDR3 DNA follows: TGTGCCAGCAGCTTTGGGACACCCCAAGAGACCCAGTACTTC. Translation gives CASSFGTPQETQYF. The chain carries TRBV7-9 and TRBJ2-5, with D possibly matching TRBD1 (6 bases). This CDR3 region has 14 residues. Germline-derived CDR1 and CDR2 are SEHNR and FQNEAQ (reference sequence). Trimming took off 3 bases at V and 1 base at J, with 9 bases between the two ends.

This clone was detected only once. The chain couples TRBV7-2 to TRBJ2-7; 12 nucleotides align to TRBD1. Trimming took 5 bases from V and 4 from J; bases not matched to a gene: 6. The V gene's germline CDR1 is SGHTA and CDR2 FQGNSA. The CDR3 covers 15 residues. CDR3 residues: CASSPRGQGAYEQYF. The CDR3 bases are TGTGCCAGCAGCCCCCGGGGACAGGGGGCATACGAGCAGTACTTC.

CDR3 in DNA: TGTGCCAGCAGCGTAGGACAGCTCGGCTACACCTTC. Translating gives CASSVGQLGYTF. V and J are TRBV9 and TRBJ1-2, with TRBD1 as a possible D gene (5 bases). Germline loops: CDR1 SGDLS, CDR2 YYNGEE. V lost 0 bases, J lost 8 bases, and 8 bases lay in between. This CDR3 is built from 12 residues.

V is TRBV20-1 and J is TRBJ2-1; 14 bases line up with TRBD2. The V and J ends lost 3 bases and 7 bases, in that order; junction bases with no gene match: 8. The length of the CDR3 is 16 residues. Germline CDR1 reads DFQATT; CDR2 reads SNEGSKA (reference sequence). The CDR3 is CSASFPGLAGVNEQFF. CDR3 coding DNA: TGCAGTGCTAGTTTTCCGGGACTAGCGGGAGTAAATGAGCAGTTCTTC.

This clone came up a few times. The CDR3 sequence is CASSLDRDAGELFF. CDR3 nucleotide sequence: TGTGCCAGCAGCTTGGACAGGGATGCCGGGGAGCTGTTTTTT. The chain employs TRBV7-2 and TRBJ2-2; TRBD1 matches 8 bases. CDR1 is SGHTA, CDR2 FQGNSA, per germline. The CDR3 extends over 14 amino acids. Trimming removed 3 bases from V and 6 bases from J; junction bases left unmatched: 3.

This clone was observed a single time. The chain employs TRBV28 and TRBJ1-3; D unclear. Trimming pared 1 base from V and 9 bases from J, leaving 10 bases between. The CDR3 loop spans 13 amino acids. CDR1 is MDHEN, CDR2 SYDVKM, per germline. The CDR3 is CASSLSQVSTIYF. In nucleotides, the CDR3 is TGTGCCAGCAGTTTATCTCAGGTTTCCACCATATATTTT.

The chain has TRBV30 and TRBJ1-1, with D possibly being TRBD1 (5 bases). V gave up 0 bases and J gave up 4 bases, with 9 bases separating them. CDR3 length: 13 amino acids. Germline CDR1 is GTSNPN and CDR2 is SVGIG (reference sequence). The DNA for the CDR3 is TGTGCCTGGAGTGTACAAGGGGCCACTGAAGCTTTCTTT. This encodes CAWSVQGATEAFF.

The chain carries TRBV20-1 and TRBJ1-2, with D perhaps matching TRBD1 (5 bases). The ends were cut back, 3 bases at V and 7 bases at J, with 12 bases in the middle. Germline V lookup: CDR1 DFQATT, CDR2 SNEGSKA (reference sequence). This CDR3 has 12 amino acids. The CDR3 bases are TGCAGTGCTAGTAAAGGAAGGGGTGGCTACACCTTC. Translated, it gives CSASKGRGGYTF.

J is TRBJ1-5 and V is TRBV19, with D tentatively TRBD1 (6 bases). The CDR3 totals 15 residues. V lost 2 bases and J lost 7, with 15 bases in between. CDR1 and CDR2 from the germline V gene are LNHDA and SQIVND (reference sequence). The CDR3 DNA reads TGTGCCAGTAGTATATCCAGGGGCTCGGGACAGCCCCAGCATTTT. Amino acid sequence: CASSISRGSGQPQHF.

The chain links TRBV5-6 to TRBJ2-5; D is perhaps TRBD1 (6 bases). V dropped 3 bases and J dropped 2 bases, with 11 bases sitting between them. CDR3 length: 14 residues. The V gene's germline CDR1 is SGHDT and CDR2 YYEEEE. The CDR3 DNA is TGTGCCAGCAGCTACGGGACATTGCAAGAGACCCAGTACTTC. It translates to CASSYGTLQETQYF. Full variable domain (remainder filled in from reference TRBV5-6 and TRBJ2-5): DAGVTQSPTHLIKTRGQQVTLRCSPKSGHDTVSWYQQALGQGPQFIFQYYEEEERQRGNFPDRFSGHQFPNYSSELNVNALLLGDSALYLCASSYGTLQETQYFGPGTRLLVL.

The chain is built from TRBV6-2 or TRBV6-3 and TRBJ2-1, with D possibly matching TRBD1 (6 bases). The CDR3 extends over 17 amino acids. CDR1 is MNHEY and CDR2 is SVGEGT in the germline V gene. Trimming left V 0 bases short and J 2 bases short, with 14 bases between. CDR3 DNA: TGTGCCAGCAGTTACTCGTTAGGGGGTGGTACCTACAATGAGCAGTTCTTC. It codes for CASSYSLGGGTYNEQFF.

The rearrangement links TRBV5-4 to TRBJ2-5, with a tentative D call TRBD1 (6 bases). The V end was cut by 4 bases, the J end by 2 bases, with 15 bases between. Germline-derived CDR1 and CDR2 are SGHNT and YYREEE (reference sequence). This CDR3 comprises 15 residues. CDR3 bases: TGTGCCAGCAGCGCGGATGGGGGCGGACAAGAGACCCAGTACTTC. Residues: CASSADGGGQETQYF.

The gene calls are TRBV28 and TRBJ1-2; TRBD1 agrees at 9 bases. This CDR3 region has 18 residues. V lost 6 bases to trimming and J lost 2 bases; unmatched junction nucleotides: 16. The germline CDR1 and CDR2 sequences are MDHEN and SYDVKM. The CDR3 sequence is CASSPRLAGTGTNYGYTF. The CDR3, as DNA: TGTGCCAGCAGCCCTCGCCTCGCAGGGACAGGGACAAACTATGGCTACACCTTC.

The CDR3 spells CASSSGQGRWETQYF. The CDR3 DNA reads TGTGCCAGCAGTTCAGGACAGGGGCGGTGGGAGACCCAGTACTTC. The chain uses TRBV6-5 and TRBJ2-5, with TRBD1 identical over 9 bases. Germline V gene sequence: CDR1 MNHEY, CDR2 SVGAGI. Germline trimming cut 4 bases from V and 5 bases from J; bases unmatched to any gene: 8. CDR3 length: 15 residues.

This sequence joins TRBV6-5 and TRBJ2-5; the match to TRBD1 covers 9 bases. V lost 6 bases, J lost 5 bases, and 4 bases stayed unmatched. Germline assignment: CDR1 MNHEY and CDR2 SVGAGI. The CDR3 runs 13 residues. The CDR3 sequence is CASRGQGGETQYF. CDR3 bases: TGTGCCAGCAGGGGACAGGGCGGGGAGACCCAGTACTTC.

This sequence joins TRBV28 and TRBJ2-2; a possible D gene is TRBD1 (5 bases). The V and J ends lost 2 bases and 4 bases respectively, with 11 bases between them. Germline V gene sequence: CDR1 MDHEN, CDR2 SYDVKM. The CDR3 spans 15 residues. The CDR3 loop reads CASSLGAGLTGELFF. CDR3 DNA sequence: TGTGCCAGCAGTTTAGGGGCAGGGCTCACCGGGGAGCTGTTTTTT.

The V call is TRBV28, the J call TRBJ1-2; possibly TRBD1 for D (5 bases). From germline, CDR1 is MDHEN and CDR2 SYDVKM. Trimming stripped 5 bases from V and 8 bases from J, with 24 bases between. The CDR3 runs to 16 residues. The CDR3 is CASSVLSGYREKGYTF. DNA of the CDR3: TGTGCCAGCAGTGTCCTATCAGGGTATAGGGAAAAAGGCTACACCTTC.

The CDR3 loop is CASTPPGGNQPQHF. The DNA of the CDR3 is TGTGCCAGCACCCCTCCGGGGGGCAATCAGCCCCAGCATTTT. The V and J genes are TRBV6-5 and TRBJ1-5; the D gene is possibly TRBD1 (5 bases). Looked up from germline, CDR1 is MNHEY and CDR2 is SVGAGI. V lost 7 bases and J lost 2, with 12 bases in between. This CDR3 comprises 14 residues.

The CDR3: CASSPPVWGDTEAFF. Written as DNA, the CDR3 is TGTGCCAGCTCACCACCCGTCTGGGGGGACACTGAAGCTTTCTTT. The J gene is TRBJ1-1, the V gene TRBV18; perhaps TRBD1 as D (5 bases). Trimming took off 0 bases at V and 3 bases at J, with 11 bases between the two ends. Germline assignment: CDR1 KGHSH and CDR2 LQKENI. The CDR3 is 15 residues long.

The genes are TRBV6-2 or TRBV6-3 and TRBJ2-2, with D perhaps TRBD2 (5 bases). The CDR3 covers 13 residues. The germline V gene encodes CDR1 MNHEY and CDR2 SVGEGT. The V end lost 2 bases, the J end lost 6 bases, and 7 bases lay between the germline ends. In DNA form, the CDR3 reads TGTGCCAGCAGTTACCGGGGTTCCGGGGAGCTGTTTTTT. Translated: CASSYRGSGELFF.

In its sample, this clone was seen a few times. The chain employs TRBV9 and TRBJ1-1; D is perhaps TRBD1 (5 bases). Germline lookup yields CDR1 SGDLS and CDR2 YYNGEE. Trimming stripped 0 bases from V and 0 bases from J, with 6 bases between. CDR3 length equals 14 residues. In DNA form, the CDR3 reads TGTGCCAGCAGCGTAGGACAGTTGAACACTGAAGCTTTCTTT. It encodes CASSVGQLNTEAFF. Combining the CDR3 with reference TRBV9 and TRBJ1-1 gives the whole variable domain DSGVTQTPKHLITATGQRVTLRCSPRSGDLSVYWYQQSLDQGLQFLIQYYNGEERAKGNILERFSAQQFPDLHSELNLSSLELGDSALYFCASSVGQLNTEAFFGQGTRLTVV.

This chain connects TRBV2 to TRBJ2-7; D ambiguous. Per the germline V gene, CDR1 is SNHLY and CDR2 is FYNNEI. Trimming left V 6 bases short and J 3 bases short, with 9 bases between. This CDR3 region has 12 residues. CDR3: CASRRLDYEQYF. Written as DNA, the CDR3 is TGTGCCAGCAGGAGACTGGACTACGAGCAGTACTTC.

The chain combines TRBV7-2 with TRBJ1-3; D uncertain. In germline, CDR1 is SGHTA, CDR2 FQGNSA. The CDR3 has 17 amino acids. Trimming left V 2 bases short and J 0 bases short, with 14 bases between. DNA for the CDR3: TGTGCCAGCAGCTTAAACGGAGCCGGAAGCTCTGGAAACACCATATATTTT. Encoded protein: CASSLNGAGSSGNTIYF.

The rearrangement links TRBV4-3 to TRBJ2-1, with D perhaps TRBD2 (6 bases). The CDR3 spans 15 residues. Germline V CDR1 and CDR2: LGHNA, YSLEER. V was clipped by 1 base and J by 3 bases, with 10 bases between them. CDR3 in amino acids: CASSQAGDVYNEQFF. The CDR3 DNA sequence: TGCGCCAGCAGCCAAGCGGGGGACGTCTACAATGAGCAGTTCTTC.

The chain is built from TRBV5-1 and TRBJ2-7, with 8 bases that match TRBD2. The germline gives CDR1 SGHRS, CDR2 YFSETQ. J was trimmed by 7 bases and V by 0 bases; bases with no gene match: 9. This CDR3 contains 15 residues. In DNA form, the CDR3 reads TGCGCCAGCAGCTTGGATTCTCGGGAGGGCTCTGAGCAGTACTTC. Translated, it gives CASSLDSREGSEQYF.

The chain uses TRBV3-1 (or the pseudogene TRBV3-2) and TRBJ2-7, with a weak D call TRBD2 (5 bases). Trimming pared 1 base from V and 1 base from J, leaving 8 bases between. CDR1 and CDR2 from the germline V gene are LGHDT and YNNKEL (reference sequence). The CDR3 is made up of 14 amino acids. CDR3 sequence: CASSQGAVSYEQYF. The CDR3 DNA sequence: TGTGCCAGCAGCCAAGGAGCGGTGTCCTACGAGCAGTACTTC.

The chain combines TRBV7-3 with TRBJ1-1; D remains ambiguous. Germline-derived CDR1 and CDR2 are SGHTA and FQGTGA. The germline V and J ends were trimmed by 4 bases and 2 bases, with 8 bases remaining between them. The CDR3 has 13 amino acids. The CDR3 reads CASSSTRNTEAFF. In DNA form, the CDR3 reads TGTGCCAGCAGCTCCACACGCAACACTGAAGCTTTCTTT.